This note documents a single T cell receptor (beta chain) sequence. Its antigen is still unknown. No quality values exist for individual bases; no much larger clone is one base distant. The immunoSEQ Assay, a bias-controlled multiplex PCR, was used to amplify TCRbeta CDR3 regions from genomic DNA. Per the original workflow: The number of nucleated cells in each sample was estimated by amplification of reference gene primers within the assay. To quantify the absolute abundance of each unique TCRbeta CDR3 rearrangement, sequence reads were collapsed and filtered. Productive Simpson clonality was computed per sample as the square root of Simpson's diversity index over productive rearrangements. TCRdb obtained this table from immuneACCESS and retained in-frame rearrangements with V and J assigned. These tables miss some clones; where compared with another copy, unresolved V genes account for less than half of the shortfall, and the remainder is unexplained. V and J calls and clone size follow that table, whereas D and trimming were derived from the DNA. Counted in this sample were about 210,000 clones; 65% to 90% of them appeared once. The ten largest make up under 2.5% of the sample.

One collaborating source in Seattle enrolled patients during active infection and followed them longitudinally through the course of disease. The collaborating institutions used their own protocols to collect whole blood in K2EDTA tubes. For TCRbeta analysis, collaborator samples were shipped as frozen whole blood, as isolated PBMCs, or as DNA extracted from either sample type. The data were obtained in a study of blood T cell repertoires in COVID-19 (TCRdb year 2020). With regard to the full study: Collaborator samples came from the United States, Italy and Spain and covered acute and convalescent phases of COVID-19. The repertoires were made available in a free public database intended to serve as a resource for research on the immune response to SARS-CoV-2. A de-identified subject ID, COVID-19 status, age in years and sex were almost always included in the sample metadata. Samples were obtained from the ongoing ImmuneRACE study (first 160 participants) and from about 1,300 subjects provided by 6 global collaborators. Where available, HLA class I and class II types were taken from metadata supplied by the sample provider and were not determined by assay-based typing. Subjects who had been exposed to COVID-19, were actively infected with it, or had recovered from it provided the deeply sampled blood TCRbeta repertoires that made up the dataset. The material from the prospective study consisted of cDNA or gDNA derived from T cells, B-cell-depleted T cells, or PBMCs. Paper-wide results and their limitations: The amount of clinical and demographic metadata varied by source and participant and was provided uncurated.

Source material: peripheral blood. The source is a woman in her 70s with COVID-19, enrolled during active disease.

The CDR3 has the sequence CATRSGEGQNTGELFF. The DNA is as follows: TGTGCCACCCGGAGCGGGGAGGGGCAGAACACCGGGGAGCTGTTTTTT. The receptor chain draws on TRBV24-1 and TRBJ2-2, with 7 bases in between that match TRBD2. The CDR3 covers 16 residues, taking in both the cysteine and the phenylalanine. Left in the record is the CDR3 DNA by itself, 48 bases read in frame from the first base. For this chain, trimming is 9 bases at the V end and 1 base at the J end, and the number of junction bases without a gene match is 10. CDR1 and CDR2 are read off the germline V gene as KGHDR and SFDVKD.